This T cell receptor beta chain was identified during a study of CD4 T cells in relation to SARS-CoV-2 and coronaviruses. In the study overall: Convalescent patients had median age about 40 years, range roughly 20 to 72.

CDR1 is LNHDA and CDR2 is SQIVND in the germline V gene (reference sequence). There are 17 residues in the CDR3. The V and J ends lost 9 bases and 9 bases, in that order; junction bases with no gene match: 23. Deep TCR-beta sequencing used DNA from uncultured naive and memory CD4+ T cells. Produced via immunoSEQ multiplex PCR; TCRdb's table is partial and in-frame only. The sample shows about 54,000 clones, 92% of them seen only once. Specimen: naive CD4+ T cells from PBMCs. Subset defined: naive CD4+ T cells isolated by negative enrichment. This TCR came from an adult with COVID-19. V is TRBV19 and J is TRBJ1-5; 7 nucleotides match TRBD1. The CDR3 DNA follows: TGTGCCAGCACAATGACTTACGGGACAGTCGACTACGGGCCCCAGCATTTT. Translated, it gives CASTMTYGTVDYGPQHF.